This T cell receptor beta chain was sequenced for a study of cytomegalovirus exposure and HLA in healthy donors. V was pared by 1 base and J by 2 bases, with 13 bases between. CDR1 is GTSNPN and CDR2 is SVGIG in the germline V gene (reference sequence). CDR3 length: 15 residues. Study-level findings and limits: HLA-A and HLA-B allele assignments for most subjects were reportedly predicted accurately using TCR beta sequences. Later analysis demonstrated an association between a missense DCLRE1C variant and TCR beta V- and J-gene trimming. According to an earlier analysis, most TCR beta V segments yielded productive rearrangements about 87% or about 30% of the time. Per a later analysis, 15,000 to 20,000 TCR beta sequences showed association with HLA alleles at 0.05 false discovery rate.

Details on this clone: The antigen remains unidentified.

PCR used 60 Vbeta primers and 13 Jbeta primers. Generated by immunoSEQ multiplex PCR, the TCRdb table keeps only in-frame clones and is missing some. In the table there are tens of thousands of clones, 80% of which are singletons. This chain uses TRBV30 with TRBJ2-3, with D possibly matching TRBD2 (6 bases). The clonotype comes from a male donor in good health and CMV-seronegative. The specimen was PBMCs. CDR3 sequence (DNA): TGTGCCTGGAGTGCACTGGGGGGTAACACAGATACGCAGTATTTT. Translated: CAWSALGGNTDTQYF.